This T cell receptor beta chain was recovered during a study of blood T cell repertoires in COVID-19 (dated by TCRdb to 2018 to 2021). The study in broad terms: Samples from collaborators originated in the United States, Italy and Spain and spanned both the acute and convalescent phases of COVID-19. The material from the prospective study consisted of cDNA or gDNA derived from T cells, B-cell-depleted T cells, or PBMCs. The dataset comprised deeply sampled blood TCRbeta repertoires from subjects exposed to, actively infected with, or recovered from COVID-19. The repertoires were released in a freely available public database meant as a resource for research on the immune response to SARS-CoV-2. The samples were drawn from two sources: the first 160 participants of the ongoing ImmuneRACE study, and fewer than 1,500 subjects contributed by 6 global collaborators. The sample metadata nearly always contained a de-identified subject ID, COVID-19 status, age in years and sex. Where available, HLA class I and class II types were obtained from metadata supplied by the sample provider rather than from assay-based typing. Study-wide conclusions, independent of this receptor: Clinical and demographic metadata were provided uncurated, with the amount varying by source and participant.

V gives up 1 base and J gives up 5 bases, and the segment between their germline ends measures 8 bases. The germline V gene (reference sequence) gives CDR1 as GTSNPN and CDR2 as SVGIG. The CDR3 sequence holds 12 residues, the cysteine and phenylalanine included. Of all the DNA, just the CDR3 is kept, 36 bases in frame from base 1. One collaborating source in Seattle enrolled patients while the patients were actively infected and followed the patients over time throughout the course of disease. Whole blood was collected in K2EDTA tubes by collaborating institutions according to the institutions' own protocols. Collaborator samples were shipped for TCRbeta analysis as frozen whole blood, isolated PBMCs, or DNA extracted from either sample type. The immunoSEQ Assay, a bias-controlled multiplex PCR, was used to amplify TCRbeta CDR3 regions from genomic DNA. The authors processed their data as follows. The number of nucleated cells in each sample was estimated from the amplification of reference gene primers within the assay. To quantify the absolute abundance of each unique TCRbeta CDR3 rearrangement, sequence reads were collapsed and filtered. For each sample, productive Simpson clonality was calculated as the square root of Simpson's diversity index across productive rearrangements. TCRdb obtained this table from immuneACCESS and retained in-frame rearrangements with V and J assigned. These tables miss some clones; where compared with another copy, unresolved V genes account for less than half of the shortfall, and the remainder is unexplained. That table is the source of V, J and clone size, and D and trimming were worked out from the DNA. The sample profile shows about 180,000 clones; roughly 81% of them were found once. Jointly, the top ten make up roughly 5.4% of the sample.

In its sample, this clone was seen once. Which antigen it targets is not known. No qualities accompany the bases; no much larger clone lies one base away. The sample contains more than one DNA sequence encoding this CDR3. This clonotype originated in a woman aged 45-65 years with COVID-19, enrolled during active disease. Specimen: peripheral blood. Here the chain combines TRBV30 and TRBJ1-2, and perhaps TRBD1 as D gene, on 6 matching bases. Here the CDR3 is given as CAWSEQGYGYTF. The DNA sequence is as follows: TGTGCCTGGAGTGAACAGGGTTATGGCTACACCTTC.